This TCR beta chain was sequenced for a study of T cell changes during pregnancy in multiple sclerosis. The method was immunoSEQ multiplex PCR; TCRdb's version includes in-frame clones alone and lacks a portion of them. Among 32,000 or so clones listed, 89% were seen once. The CDR3 is 13 amino acids. Trimming at V came to 8 bases and at J to 5 bases, leaving 8 bases not matched to a gene. The germline V gene encodes CDR1 SNHLY and CDR2 FYNNEI. This chain joins TRBV2 and TRBJ2-7, with 8 bases lining up with TRBD2. The sequencing used CD8+ T cells from peripheral blood mononuclear cells, collected in the second trimester of pregnancy. This sequence was found in a female donor with multiple sclerosis, enrolled in a pregnancy study. DNA for the CDR3: TGTGCCAGCCTTCGGGGGGGGCTAAACGAGCAGTACTTC. This translates into CASLRGGLNEQYF.